A single TCR beta chain is shown here with its context. CDR3 length: 13 amino acids. V lost 5 bases and J lost 2, with 7 bases in between. Germline values: CDR1 LNHNV, CDR2 YYDKDF (reference sequence). This specimen belongs to a study of early T cells in non-severe SARS-CoV-2 infection. TCRdb reprocessed the 5' RACE reads with MiXCR, giving one entry per CDR3 protein. Of tens of thousands of distinct CDR3 sequences listed, 13% to 15% were seen once; the top ten hold 6.1%. This sequence joins TRBV15 and TRBJ1-5; D is unclear. The source material was whole blood. The sequence was collected from an adult who was a healthcare worker with PCR-confirmed SARS-CoV-2 infection or an uninfected control (not recorded which). CDR3 loop: CATSWSRNQPQHF. In DNA, the CDR3 is TGTGCCACCAGCTGGTCACGCAATCAGCCCCAGCATTTT. The complete variable domain, with remaining parts taken from reference TRBV15 and TRBJ1-5, reads DAMVIQNPRYQVTQFGKPVTLSCSQTLNHNVMYWYQQKSSQAPKLLFHYYDKDFNNEADTPDNFQSRRPNTSFCFLDIRSPGLGDTAMYLCATSWSRNQPQHFGDGTRLSIL.